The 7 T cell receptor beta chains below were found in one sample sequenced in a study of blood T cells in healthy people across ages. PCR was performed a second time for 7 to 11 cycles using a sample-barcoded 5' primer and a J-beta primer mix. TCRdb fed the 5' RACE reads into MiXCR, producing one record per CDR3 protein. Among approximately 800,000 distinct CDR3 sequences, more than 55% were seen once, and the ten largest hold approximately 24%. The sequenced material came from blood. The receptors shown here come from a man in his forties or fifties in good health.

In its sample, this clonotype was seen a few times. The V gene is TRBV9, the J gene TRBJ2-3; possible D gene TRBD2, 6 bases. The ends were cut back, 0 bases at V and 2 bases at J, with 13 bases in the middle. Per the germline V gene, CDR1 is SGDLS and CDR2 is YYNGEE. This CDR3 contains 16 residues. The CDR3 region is CASSVGVGGSTDTQYF. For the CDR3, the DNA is TGTGCCAGCAGCGTAGGTGTGGGAGGCTCCACAGATACGCAGTATTTT.

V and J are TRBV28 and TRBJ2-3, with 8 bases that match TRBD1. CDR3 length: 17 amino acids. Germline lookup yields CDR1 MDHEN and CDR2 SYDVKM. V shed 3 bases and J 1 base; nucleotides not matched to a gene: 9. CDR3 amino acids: CASSFWALGQGTDTQYF. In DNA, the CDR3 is TGTGCCAGCAGTTTTTGGGCTCTGGGACAGGGCACAGATACGCAGTATTTT. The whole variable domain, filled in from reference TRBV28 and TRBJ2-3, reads DVKVTQSSRYLVKRTGEKVFLECVQDMDHENMFWYRQDPGLGLRLIYFSYDVKMKEKGDIPEGYSVSREKKERFSLILESASTNQTSMYLCASSFWALGQGTDTQYFGPGTRLTVL.

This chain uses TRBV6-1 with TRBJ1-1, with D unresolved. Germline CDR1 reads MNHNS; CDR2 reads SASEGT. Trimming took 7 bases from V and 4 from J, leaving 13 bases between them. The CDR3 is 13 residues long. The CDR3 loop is CASKFTVGTEAFF. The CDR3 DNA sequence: TGTGCCAGCAAATTTACAGTAGGCACTGAAGCTTTCTTT.

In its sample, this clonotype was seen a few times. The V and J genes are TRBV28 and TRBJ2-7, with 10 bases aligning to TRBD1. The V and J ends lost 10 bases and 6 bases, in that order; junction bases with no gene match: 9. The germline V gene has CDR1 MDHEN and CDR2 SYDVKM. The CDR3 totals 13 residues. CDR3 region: CAITRDRGAEQYF. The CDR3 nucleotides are TGTGCCATCACGAGGGACAGGGGAGCCGAGCAGTACTTC.

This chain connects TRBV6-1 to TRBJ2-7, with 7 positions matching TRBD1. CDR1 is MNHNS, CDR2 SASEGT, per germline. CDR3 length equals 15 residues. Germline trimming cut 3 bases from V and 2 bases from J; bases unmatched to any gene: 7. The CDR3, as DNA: TGTGCCAGCAGTGACGCAGGACAGGTTGCCTACGAGCAGTACTTC. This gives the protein CASSDAGQVAYEQYF.

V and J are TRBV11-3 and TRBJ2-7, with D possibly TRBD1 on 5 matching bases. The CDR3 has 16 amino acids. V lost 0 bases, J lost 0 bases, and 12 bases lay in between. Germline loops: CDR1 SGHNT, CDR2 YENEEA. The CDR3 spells CASSLDRQGSSYEQYF. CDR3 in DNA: TGTGCCAGCAGCTTAGATCGTCAGGGTAGCTCCTACGAGCAGTACTTC.

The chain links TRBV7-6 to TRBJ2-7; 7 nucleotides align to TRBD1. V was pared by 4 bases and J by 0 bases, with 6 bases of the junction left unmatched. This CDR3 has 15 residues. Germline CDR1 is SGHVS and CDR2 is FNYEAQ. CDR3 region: CASSSTGDFSYEQYF. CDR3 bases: TGTGCCAGCAGCTCTACAGGGGATTTCTCCTACGAGCAGTACTTC.